Presented here are 6 T cell receptor beta chains from one specimen sequenced in a study of T cell responses to AZD1222 COVID-19 vaccine. Sequencing was performed with immunoSEQ multiplex PCR; in TCRdb, only in-frame clones are kept and a portion is missing. The repertoire holds roughly 150,000 clones, with approximately 90% as singletons. Sequencing used peripheral blood, obtained on day 0 of AZD1222 vaccination. Source of these receptors: an adult in good health.

The chain is built from TRBV2 and TRBJ2-1, with a possible D match to TRBD1 (6 bases). Germline V gene sequence: CDR1 SNHLY, CDR2 FYNNEI. V lost 7 bases to trimming and J lost 1 base, with 14 bases between them. This CDR3 is 15 amino acids long. CDR3 amino acids: CASKTDRISYNEQFF. DNA of the CDR3: TGTGCCAGCAAGACTGACAGGATTTCCTACAATGAGCAGTTCTTC.

The chain employs TRBV28 and TRBJ1-2; possible D gene TRBD1, 6 bases. Trimming stripped 10 bases from V and 5 bases from J, with 17 bases between. CDR3 length: 13 amino acids. Germline lookup yields CDR1 MDHEN and CDR2 SYDVKM. The CDR3 DNA follows: TGTGCCACCAAATCAAGGGACATTTATGGCTACACCTTC. Encoded protein: CATKSRDIYGYTF.

About this clone: An end of the junction differs from the germline gene, which may be a read error. The J gene is TRBJ2-7, the V gene TRBV7-2, with a tentative D call TRBD2 (6 bases). CDR3 length: 15 amino acids. Germline assignment: CDR1 SGHTA and CDR2 FQGNSA. The CDR3 sequence is CASNLNGGASYEQYF. CDR3 sequence (DNA): TGTGCCAGCAACTTAAACGGGGGAGCCAGCTACGAGCAGTACTTC.

The chain combines TRBV28 with TRBJ2-1, with TRBD2 matching over 15 bases. Per germline, CDR1 MDHEN and CDR2 SYDVKM. Trimming cost V 6 bases and J 10 bases; bases outside gene matches: 4. The CDR3 has 14 residues. This chain's CDR3 is CASRPGLAGGEQFF. The DNA of the CDR3 is TGTGCCAGCAGACCGGGACTAGCGGGAGGAGAGCAGTTCTTC.

The rearrangement joins TRBV6-5 to TRBJ2-1, with TRBD2 matching 7 bases. Germline CDR1 reads MNHEY; CDR2 reads SVGAGI. This CDR3 contains 13 residues. V trimming: 6 bases; J trimming: 5 bases; junction bases outside the gene matches: 4. As DNA, the CDR3 is TGTGCCAGCAGGCCGGGACTACACAATGAGCAGTTCTTC. This gives the protein CASRPGLHNEQFF.

The CDR3 nucleotides are TGTGCCAGCAATACCGGGGGCAGATTGAACACTGAAGCTTTCTTT. This encodes CASNTGGRLNTEAFF. The chain recombines TRBV6-5 with TRBJ1-1; D possibly corresponds to TRBD1 (6 bases). The CDR3 covers 15 residues. The V end was cut by 7 bases, the J end by 0 bases, with 15 bases between. Per germline, CDR1 MNHEY and CDR2 SVGAGI.